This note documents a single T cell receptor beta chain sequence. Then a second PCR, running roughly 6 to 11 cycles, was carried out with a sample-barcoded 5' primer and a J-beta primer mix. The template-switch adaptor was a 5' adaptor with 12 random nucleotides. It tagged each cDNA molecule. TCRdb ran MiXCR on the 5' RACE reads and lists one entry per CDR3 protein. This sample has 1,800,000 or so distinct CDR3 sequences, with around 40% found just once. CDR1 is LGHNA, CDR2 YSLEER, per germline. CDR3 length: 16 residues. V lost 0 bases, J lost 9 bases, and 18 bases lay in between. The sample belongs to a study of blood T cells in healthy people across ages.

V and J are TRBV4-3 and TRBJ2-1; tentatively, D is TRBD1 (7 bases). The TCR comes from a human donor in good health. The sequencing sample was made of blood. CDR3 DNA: TGCGCCAGCAGCCAAGAGGCCGGGACAGAGGAGGGTGAGCAGTTCTTC. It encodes CASSQEAGTEEGEQFF.